Presented here are 23 T cell receptor beta chains from one specimen sequenced in a study of a mutant IDH1 vaccine in newly diagnosed glioma. Time point here: week 35, safety follow-up. A single vaccine dose contained 300 ug of mutant IDH1 20-mer peptide, and topical imiquimod was used with it. Which antigens these TCRs recognize remains unknown. Only in-frame clones appear in the TCRdb table, and some are missing; sequencing was by immunoSEQ multiplex PCR. The data show tens of thousands of clones, over 65% seen once. The sequencing here drew on PBMCs, taken from a glioma patient whose treatment included an IDH1 peptide vaccine. The receptors come from a man aged 30-40 years with glioma.

The chain employs TRBV2 and TRBJ2-7; TRBD2 matches 11 bases. V gave up 6 bases and J gave up 3 bases; unmatched junction bases: 7. CDR1 is SNHLY and CDR2 is FYNNEI in the germline V gene. This CDR3 spans 15 amino acids. The CDR3 DNA reads as TGTGCCAGCAGCGAACCGGGACTAGCGGTCTACGAGCAGTACTTC. It specifies CASSEPGLAVYEQYF.

By sample share, this clone is medium-sized (0.01 to 0.1%). In DNA, the CDR3 is TGTGCCTGGAGTGGAGACGGATACCAAGAGACCCAGTACTTC. As protein: CAWSGDGYQETQYF. The chain uses TRBV30 and TRBJ2-5, with D unclear. This CDR3 has 14 residues. Germline loops: CDR1 GTSNPN, CDR2 SVGIG (reference sequence). Trimming cost V 1 base and J 0 bases, with 9 bases left between them.

This chain uses TRBV5-1 with TRBJ1-1; the D is unclear. The CDR3 is 13 residues long. The V gene lost 3 bases and the J gene lost 5 bases, with 11 bases spanning the gap. Per the germline V gene, CDR1 is SGHRS and CDR2 is YFSETQ. In nucleotides, the CDR3 is TGCGCCAGCAGCTCCGTCGGGCAAACTGAAGCTTTCTTT. Its protein product is CASSSVGQTEAFF.

The chain joins TRBV29-1 to TRBJ2-5; maybe TRBD2 (5 bases). V dropped 6 bases and J dropped 4 bases, with 9 bases sitting between them. This CDR3 spans 11 amino acids. CDR1 is SQVTM and CDR2 is ANQGSEA in the germline V gene. CDR3 nucleotides: TGCAGCGTACGGGATTTAGAGACCCAGTACTTC. It specifies CSVRDLETQYF.

By proportion, this clone is medium-sized. The sample has other DNA sequences that encode this CDR3 too. The J gene is TRBJ2-4, the V gene TRBV27; D unclear. The CDR3 covers 13 residues. V was shortened by 8 bases and J by 0 bases, with 8 bases between the two germline ends. Per germline, CDR1 MNHEY and CDR2 SMNVEV (reference sequence). The CDR3 loop is CASSSTAKNIQYF. DNA for the CDR3: TGTGCCAGCTCTTCAACAGCCAAAAACATTCAGTACTTC.

This clone was seen more than once but under ten times. The rearrangement uses TRBV19 and TRBJ1-1; 10 nucleotides line up with TRBD1. Per germline, CDR1 LNHDA and CDR2 SQIVND (reference sequence). The CDR3 extends over 13 amino acids. Germline trimming cut 5 bases from V and 5 bases from J; bases unmatched to any gene: 2. The CDR3 spells CASSLGQGTEAFF. CDR3 coding DNA: TGTGCCAGTAGTCTGGGACAGGGGACTGAAGCTTTCTTT.

This clone showed up just a few times. In DNA, the CDR3 is TGTGCCAGCAGCCGAAGGGGGGACCAGTACTTC. Protein sequence: CASSRRGDQYF. The chain couples TRBV5-6 to TRBJ2-5; D may be TRBD1 or TRBD2 (6 bases each). Germline CDR1 and CDR2: SGHDT and YYEEEE. The CDR3 has 11 amino acids. V was pared by 4 bases and J by 10 bases, with 11 bases between.

V and J are TRBV6-5 and TRBJ1-1, with D uncertain. Trimming removed 1 base from V and 8 bases from J, with 8 bases in between. Germline CDR1 MNHEY, CDR2 SVGAGI. This CDR3 comprises 12 residues. The CDR3 region is CASSYLEGEAFF. Written as DNA, the CDR3 is TGTGCCAGCAGTTACTTGGAGGGCGAAGCTTTCTTT.

In DNA, the CDR3 is TGTGCCAGCTCACCGGGATCCCCCTACGAGCAGTACTTC. Its translation: CASSPGSPYEQYF. V and J are TRBV18 and TRBJ2-7; D is undetermined. The germline gives CDR1 KGHSH, CDR2 LQKENI. The CDR3 is 13 amino acids. Trimming left V 3 bases short and J 2 bases short, with 8 bases between.

With regard to this clone: A junction end diverges from the germline sequence, so it may reflect a read error. The rearrangement uses TRBV27 and TRBJ2-3; D is undetermined. The CDR3 totals 16 residues. Germline V gene sequence: CDR1 MNHEY, CDR2 SMNVEV (reference sequence). CDR3 region: CASSLSSGSPKDAQYF. The CDR3 coding sequence is TGTGCCAGCAGTCTTTCCTCAGGATCCCCAAAAGATGCGCAGTATTTT.

The chain is built from TRBV4-1 and TRBJ1-1, with a weak D call TRBD1 (6 bases). Per the germline V gene, CDR1 is MGHRA and CDR2 is YSYEKL. V was cut by 1 base and J by 4 bases, with 19 bases left in between. The CDR3 is 17 residues long. The CDR3 bases are TGCGCCAGCAGCCAAGGAGTTTGGGGGCGCAAAGGCACTGAAGCTTTCTTT. Residues: CASSQGVWGRKGTEAFF.

The chain carries TRBV6-6 and TRBJ2-2, with TRBD1 identical over 9 bases. The ends lost 2 bases at V and 8 bases at J; junction bases unmatched: 9. Germline V gene lookup returns CDR1 MNHNY and CDR2 SVGAGI (reference sequence). CDR3 length: 16 amino acids. CDR3 amino acids: CASSYNRGRESGELFF. The CDR3, as DNA: TGTGCCAGCAGTTACAACAGGGGGCGCGAATCTGGGGAGCTGTTTTTT.

The rearrangement joins TRBV18 to TRBJ2-2; D is uncertain. Per the germline V gene, CDR1 is KGHSH and CDR2 is LQKENI. This CDR3 region has 11 residues. V dropped 8 bases and J dropped 3 bases, with 4 bases sitting between them. CDR3: CASAYTGELFF. The CDR3 DNA reads TGTGCCAGCGCCTACACCGGGGAGCTGTTTTTT.

This chain uses TRBV11-2 with TRBJ2-6; the D gene could be TRBD1 or TRBD2 (6 bases each). CDR1 is SGHAT and CDR2 is FQNNGV in the germline V gene. V lost 0 bases to trimming and J lost 0 bases, with 12 bases between them. The CDR3 loop spans 18 amino acids. The CDR3 reads CASSLDWGASSGANVLTF. The CDR3 coding sequence is TGTGCCAGCAGCTTAGATTGGGGGGCCAGCTCTGGGGCCAACGTCCTGACTTTC.

The chain employs TRBV19 and TRBJ2-7, with D tentatively TRBD1 or TRBD2 (5 bases each). CDR1 and CDR2 from the germline V gene are LNHDA and SQIVND (reference sequence). The CDR3 runs to 14 residues. The germline V and J ends were trimmed by 5 bases and 5 bases, with 16 bases remaining between them. CDR3 loop: CASSWPGTSNEQYF. The CDR3 DNA reads TGTGCCAGTAGTTGGCCCGGGACGTCAAACGAGCAGTACTTC.

This clone turned up a few times. This chain links TRBV11-2 with TRBJ2-1; weak D call: TRBD2 (6 bases). The CDR3 sequence is 13 residues long. Trimming pared 6 bases from V and 7 bases from J, leaving 13 bases between. CDR1 and CDR2 (germline): SGHAT, FQNNGV. The CDR3 sequence: CASSWGTANEQFF. The DNA of the CDR3 is TGTGCCAGCAGTTGGGGGACTGCGAATGAGCAGTTCTTC.

The V gene is TRBV11-3, the J gene TRBJ2-7; the D gene is possibly TRBD1 (6 bases). CDR3 length equals 13 residues. V was trimmed by 5 bases and J by 5 bases, leaving 13 bases between them. Germline V gene sequence: CDR1 SGHNT, CDR2 YENEEA. The CDR3 DNA is TGTGCCAGCAGCCGGGACACCGCTAACGAGCAGTACTTC. Its translation is CASSRDTANEQYF.

The rearrangement links TRBV29-1 to TRBJ1-1; D is undetermined. This CDR3 is 14 amino acids long. V lost 2 bases and J lost 0, with 10 bases in between. Germline assignment: CDR1 SQVTM and CDR2 ANQGSEA. The CDR3 coding sequence is TGCAGCGTTGAAACTGGTCGGTTGAACACTGAAGCTTTCTTT. The encoded protein is CSVETGRLNTEAFF.

The chain employs TRBV25-1 and TRBJ2-2; 8 nucleotides agree with TRBD1. J lost 5 bases, V lost 2 bases, and 13 bases had no gene match. The V gene's germline CDR1 is MGHDK and CDR2 SYGVNS. The CDR3 sequence is 18 residues long. CDR3 bases: TGTGCCAGCAGTGAACCCACGGGCAGGGGGCGAGTAACCGGGGAGCTGTTTTTT. It translates to CASSEPTGRGRVTGELFF.

The V call is TRBV7-2, the J call TRBJ2-3; 12 bases match TRBD2. CDR1 is SGHTA and CDR2 is FQGNSA in the germline V gene. Germline trimming cut 2 bases from V and 5 bases from J; bases unmatched to any gene: 8. This CDR3 spans 17 amino acids. The CDR3 sequence: CASSLSLAGGPGDTQYF. The DNA of the CDR3 is TGTGCCAGCAGCTTAAGCCTAGCGGGAGGGCCGGGAGATACGCAGTATTTT.

The rearrangement links TRBV6-9 to TRBJ2-2; D is unresolved. Between the trimmed V and J ends, which lost 2 bases and 6 bases, there was a span of 13 bases. Germline lookup yields CDR1 MNHGY and CDR2 SVAAGI. The CDR3 runs 15 residues. DNA for the CDR3: TGTGCCAGCAGTTATGGGCCGGTGAGCGCCGGGGAGCTGTTTTTT. This translates into CASSYGPVSAGELFF.

This chain joins TRBV7-9 and TRBJ1-1, with 7 bases fitting TRBD1. Germline V gene sequence: CDR1 SEHNR, CDR2 FQNEAQ (reference sequence). This CDR3 is built from 14 residues. With 4 bases clipped from V and 2 bases from J, the junction kept 4 bases outside the gene matches. This CDR3 reads CASSSWTGNTEAFF. The CDR3 nucleotides read TGTGCCAGCAGCTCCTGGACAGGAAACACTGAAGCTTTCTTT.

This clone was picked up one time. V usage is TRBV27 and J usage is TRBJ2-4, with D perhaps TRBD1 (5 bases). Between the trimmed V and J ends, which lost 5 bases and 8 bases, there was a span of 16 bases. CDR1 and CDR2 (germline): MNHEY, SMNVEV (reference sequence). The CDR3 runs to 14 residues. The CDR3 DNA reads as TGTGCCAGCAGTCCCATAGACAGATTGGACATTCAGTACTTC. This codes for CASSPIDRLDIQYF.